Given below is one TCR beta chain in context. This sample is drawn from a study of blood T cell repertoires in COVID-19. Turning to the study itself: The cDNA or gDNA used as material had been derived from T cells, B-cell-depleted T cells, or PBMCs.

Original processing methods: Estimated nucleated cell counts came from reference gene primer amplification. The method was immunoSEQ multiplex PCR; TCRdb's version includes in-frame clones alone and lacks a portion of them. Clonal size and the V and J genes are those of that table, whereas D and trimming came from the DNA. Of more than 250,000 clones in the sample, around 85% are singletons; the top ten hold less than 2.5%. The sequencing sample was made of peripheral blood. The TCR sequence derives from a woman aged 25 to 39 who had recovered from COVID-19.

In DNA form, the CDR3 reads TGTGCCAGCAGCGAGTGGAGGACGGCCTCCTACGAGCAGTACTTC. Translation: CASSEWRTASYEQYF. The gene calls are TRBV2 and TRBJ2-7; TRBD2 might be the D (5 bases). Trimming stripped 6 bases from V and 0 bases from J, with 15 bases between. This CDR3 contains 15 residues. Germline V CDR1 and CDR2: SNHLY, FYNNEI. The complete variable domain, with remaining parts taken from reference TRBV2 and TRBJ2-7, reads EPEVTQTPSHQVTQMGQEVILRCVPISNHLYFYWYRQILGQKVEFLVSFYNNEISEKSEIFDDQFSVERPDGSNFTLKIRSTKLEDSAMYFCASSEWRTASYEQYFGPGTRLTVT.